One T cell receptor (beta chain) is described in this entry. No antigen is known for it. At a deep level, the assay was run. Profiling relied on immunoSEQ multiplex PCR, and the TCRdb table lists in-frame clones only, not all of them. The table includes hundreds of thousands of clones, around 93% detected once. The sample comes from a study of shared clonotypes between healthy human individuals. The V gene's germline CDR1 is KGHSY and CDR2 FQNENV. Trimming took 7 bases from V and 1 from J, leaving 13 bases between them. The CDR3 sequence is 14 residues long. Overall study results and limits: Of the naive CD4 clonotypes, roughly 5% were shared across four donors.

Naive CD8 isolation took CD45RO-negative cells positively selected for CCR7 and excluded terminally differentiated effector memory CD45RA+ cells. The TCR originated in a young man in good health. Material: naive CD8+ T cells sorted from blood. The V gene is TRBV16, the J gene TRBJ1-1; no clear D gene. The CDR3 bases are TGTGCCAGCAACCTCGACACCGCGAACACTGAAGCTTTCTTT. Its translation: CASNLDTANTEAFF.